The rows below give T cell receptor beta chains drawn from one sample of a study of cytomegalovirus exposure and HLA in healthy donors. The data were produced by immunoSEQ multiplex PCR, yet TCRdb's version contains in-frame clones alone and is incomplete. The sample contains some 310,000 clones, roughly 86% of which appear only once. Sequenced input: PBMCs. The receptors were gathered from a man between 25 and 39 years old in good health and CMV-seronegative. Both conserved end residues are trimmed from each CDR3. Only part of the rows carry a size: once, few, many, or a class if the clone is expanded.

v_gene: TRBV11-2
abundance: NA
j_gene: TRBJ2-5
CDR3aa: ASSLEGYRGLLETQY

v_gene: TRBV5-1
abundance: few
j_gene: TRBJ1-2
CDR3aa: ASSSDSYYT

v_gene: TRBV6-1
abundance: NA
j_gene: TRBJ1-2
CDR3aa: ASSEVGQRPLGGYT

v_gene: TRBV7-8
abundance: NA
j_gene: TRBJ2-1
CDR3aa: ASSPPTGLNEQF

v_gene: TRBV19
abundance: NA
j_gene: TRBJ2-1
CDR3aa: ASSTGLAGGNEQF

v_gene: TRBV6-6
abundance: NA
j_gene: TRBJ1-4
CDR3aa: ASLRGGNEKLF

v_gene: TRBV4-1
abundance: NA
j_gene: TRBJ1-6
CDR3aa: ASSQGQGRSPLH

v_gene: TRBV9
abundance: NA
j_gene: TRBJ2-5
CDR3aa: ASSVPGGETQY

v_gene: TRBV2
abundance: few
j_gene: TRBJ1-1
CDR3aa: ASPGRANTEAF

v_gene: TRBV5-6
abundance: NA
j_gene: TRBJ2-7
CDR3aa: ASSRDRGHEQY

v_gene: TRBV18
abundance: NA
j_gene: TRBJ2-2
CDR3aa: ASSLDRTNTGELF

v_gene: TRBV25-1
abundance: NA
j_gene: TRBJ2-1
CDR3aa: ASSSDREFSYNEQF

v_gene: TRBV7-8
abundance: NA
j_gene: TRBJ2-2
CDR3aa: ASSLAMGQANTGELF

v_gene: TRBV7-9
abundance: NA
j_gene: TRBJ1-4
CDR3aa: ASSPPGGATNEKLF

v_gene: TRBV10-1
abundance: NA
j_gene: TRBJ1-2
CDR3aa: ASSGGHGYT

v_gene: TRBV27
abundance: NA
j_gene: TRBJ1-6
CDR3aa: ASSHGQLYNSPLH

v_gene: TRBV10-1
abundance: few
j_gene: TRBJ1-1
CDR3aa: ASSGGGTEAF

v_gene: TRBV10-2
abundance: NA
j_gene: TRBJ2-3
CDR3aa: ASKGGGGTDTQY

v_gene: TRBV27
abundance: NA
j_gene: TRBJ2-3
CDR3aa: ASSYLGTSGGSTDTQY

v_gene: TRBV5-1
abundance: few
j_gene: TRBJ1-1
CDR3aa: ASSRGQANTEAF

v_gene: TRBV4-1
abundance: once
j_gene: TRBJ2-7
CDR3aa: ASSQNRGVTYEQY

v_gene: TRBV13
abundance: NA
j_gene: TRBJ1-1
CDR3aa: ASSLGRVDTEAF

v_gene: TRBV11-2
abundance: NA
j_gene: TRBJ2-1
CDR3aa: ASSLGTGANEQF

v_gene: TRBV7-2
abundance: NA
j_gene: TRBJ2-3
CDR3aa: ASSSGGQSATQY

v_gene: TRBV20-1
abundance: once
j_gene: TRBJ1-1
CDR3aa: SALGAEAF

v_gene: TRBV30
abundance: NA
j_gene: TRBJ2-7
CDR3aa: AWSGLAGGQSYEQY

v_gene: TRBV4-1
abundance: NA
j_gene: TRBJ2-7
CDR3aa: ASSPRAGGPYEQY

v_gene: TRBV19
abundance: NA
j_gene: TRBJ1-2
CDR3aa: ASSLPQGNYGYT

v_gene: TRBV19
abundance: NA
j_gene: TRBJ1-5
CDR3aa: ASSRVTSYFSNQPQH

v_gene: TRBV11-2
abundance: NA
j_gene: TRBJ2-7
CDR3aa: ASSRGRGLGEQY

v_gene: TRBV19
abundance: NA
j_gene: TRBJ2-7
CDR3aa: ASSGTGRSYEQY

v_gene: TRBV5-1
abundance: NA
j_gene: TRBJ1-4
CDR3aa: ASSLGQQNEKLF

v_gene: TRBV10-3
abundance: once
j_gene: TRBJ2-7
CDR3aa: AISVTAYYETARLYEQY

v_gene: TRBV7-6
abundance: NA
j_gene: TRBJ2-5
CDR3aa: ASSRGAGLGYQETQY